This T cell receptor beta chain was retrieved from a study of OX40 agonist ivuxolimab in advanced cancers. Across the whole study: One hepatocellular carcinoma and a couple of cutaneous melanoma patients partially responded. Findings and caveats of the study: At 0.1 to 3.0 mg/kg and by week 6, clonal expansion occurred in CD4+ and CD8+ blood T cells. The average count of expanded clones was higher among CD8+ T cells than among CD4+. Low normalized clonal expansion also occurred in some nonresponding patients.

Clones were read by immunoSEQ multiplex PCR, and TCRdb kept only the in-frame ones, dropping some. The table has around 65,000 clones, roughly nine tenths seen once. The sample holds one count of this clone. Its antigen remains unknown. Trimming removed 7 bases at V and 6 bases at J, with 4 bases between. This CDR3 region has 9 residues. CDR1 and CDR2 (germline): SGHDN, FVKESK. The input for sequencing was CD4+ or CD8+ T cells sorted from blood, taken in a trial of the OX40 agonist ivuxolimab. This clonotype was obtained from an adult with an advanced solid tumor such as melanoma, head and neck, liver or kidney cancer. The rearrangement links TRBV14 to TRBJ2-7; unclear D gene. The CDR3 sequence is CASNAEQYF. As DNA, the CDR3 is TGTGCCAGCAACGCCGAGCAGTACTTC.